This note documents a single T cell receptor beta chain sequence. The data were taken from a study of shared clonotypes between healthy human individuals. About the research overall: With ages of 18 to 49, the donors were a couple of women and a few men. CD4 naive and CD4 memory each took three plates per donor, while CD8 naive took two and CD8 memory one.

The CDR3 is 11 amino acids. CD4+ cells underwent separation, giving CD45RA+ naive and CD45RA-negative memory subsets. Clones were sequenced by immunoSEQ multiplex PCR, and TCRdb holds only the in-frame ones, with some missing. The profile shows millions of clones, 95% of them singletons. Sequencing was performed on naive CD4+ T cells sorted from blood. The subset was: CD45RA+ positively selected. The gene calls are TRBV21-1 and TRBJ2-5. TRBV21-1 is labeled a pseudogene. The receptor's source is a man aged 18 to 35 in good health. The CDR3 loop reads CASSKIETQYF. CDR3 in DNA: TGTGCCAGCAGCAAGATCGAGACCCAGTACTTC.